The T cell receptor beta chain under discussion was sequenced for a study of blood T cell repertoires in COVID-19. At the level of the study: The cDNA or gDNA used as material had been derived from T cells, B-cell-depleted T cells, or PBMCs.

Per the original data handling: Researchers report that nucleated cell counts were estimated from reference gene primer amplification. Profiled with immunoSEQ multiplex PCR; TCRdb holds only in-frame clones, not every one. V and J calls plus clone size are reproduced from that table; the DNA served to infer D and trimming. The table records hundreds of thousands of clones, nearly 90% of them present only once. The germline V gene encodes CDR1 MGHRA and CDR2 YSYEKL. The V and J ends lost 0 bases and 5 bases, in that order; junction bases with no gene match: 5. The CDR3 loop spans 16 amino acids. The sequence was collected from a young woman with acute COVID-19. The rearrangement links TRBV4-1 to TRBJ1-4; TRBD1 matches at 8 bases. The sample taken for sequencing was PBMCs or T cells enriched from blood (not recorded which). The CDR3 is CASSQEGRGQNEKLFF. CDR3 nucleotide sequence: TGCGCCAGCAGCCAAGAAGGCAGGGGGCAAAATGAAAAACTGTTTTTT.